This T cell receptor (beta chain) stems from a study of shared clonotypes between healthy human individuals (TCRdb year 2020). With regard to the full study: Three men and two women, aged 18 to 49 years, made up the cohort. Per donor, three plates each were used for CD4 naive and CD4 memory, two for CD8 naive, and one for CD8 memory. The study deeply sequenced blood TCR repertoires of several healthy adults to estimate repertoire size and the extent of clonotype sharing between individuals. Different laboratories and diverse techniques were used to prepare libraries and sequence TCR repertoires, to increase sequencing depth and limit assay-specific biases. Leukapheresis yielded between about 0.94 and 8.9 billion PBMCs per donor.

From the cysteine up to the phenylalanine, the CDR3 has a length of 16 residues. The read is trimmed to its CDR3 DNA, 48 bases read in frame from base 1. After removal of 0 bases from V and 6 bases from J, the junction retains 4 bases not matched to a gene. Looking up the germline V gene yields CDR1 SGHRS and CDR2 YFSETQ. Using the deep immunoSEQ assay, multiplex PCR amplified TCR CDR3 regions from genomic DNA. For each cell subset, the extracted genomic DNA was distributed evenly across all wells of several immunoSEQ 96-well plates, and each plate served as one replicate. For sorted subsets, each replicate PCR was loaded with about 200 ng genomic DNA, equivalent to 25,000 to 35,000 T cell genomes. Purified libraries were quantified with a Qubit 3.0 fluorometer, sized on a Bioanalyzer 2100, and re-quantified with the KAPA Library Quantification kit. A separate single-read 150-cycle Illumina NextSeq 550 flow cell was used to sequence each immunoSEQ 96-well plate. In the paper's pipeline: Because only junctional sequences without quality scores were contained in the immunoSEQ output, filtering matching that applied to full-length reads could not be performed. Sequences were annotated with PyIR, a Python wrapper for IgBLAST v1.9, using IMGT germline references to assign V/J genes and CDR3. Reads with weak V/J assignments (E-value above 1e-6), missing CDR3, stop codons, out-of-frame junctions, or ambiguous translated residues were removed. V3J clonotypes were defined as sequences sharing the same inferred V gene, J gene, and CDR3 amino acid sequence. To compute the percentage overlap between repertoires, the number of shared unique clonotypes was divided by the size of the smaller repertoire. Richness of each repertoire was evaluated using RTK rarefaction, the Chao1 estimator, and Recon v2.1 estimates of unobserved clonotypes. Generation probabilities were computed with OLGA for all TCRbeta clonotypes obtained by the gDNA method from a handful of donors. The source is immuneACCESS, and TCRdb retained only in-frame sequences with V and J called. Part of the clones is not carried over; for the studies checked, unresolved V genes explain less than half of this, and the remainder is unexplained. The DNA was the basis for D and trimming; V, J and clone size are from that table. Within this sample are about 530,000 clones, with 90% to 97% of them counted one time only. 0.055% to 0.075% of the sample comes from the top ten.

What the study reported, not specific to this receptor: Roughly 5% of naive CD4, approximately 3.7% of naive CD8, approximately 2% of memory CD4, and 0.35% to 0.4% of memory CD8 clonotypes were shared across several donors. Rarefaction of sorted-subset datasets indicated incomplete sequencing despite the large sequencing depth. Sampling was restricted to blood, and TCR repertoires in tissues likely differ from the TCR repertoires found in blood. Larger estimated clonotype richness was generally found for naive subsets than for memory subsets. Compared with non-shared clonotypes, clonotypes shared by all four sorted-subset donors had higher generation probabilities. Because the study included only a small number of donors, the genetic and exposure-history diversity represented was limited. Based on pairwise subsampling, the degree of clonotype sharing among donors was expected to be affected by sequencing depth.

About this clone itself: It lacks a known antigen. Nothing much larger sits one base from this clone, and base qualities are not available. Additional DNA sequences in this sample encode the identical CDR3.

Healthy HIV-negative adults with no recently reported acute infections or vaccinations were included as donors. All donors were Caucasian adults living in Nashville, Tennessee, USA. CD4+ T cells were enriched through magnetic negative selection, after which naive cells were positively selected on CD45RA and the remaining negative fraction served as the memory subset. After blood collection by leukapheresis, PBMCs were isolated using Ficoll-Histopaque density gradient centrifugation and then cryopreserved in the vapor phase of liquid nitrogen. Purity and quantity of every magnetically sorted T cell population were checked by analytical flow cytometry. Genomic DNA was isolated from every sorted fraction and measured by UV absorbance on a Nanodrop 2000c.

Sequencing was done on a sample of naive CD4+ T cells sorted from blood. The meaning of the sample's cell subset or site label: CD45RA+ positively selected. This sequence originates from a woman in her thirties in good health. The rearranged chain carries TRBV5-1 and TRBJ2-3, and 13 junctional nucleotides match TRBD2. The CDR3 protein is CASSLGLAGGADTQYF. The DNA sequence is TGCGCCAGCAGCTTGGGACTAGCGGGAGGAGCTGATACGCAGTATTTT.